These 26 T cell receptor beta chains were sequenced from one sample in a study of PD-L1 blockade in urothelial cancer. Generated by immunoSEQ multiplex PCR, the TCRdb table keeps only in-frame clones and is missing some. Of 86,000 or so clones listed, 70% to 90% are singletons. The time point: pretreatment peripheral blood. Material: PBMCs, obtained around atezolizumab (anti-PD-L1) treatment. The receptors here all came from a man aged 55 to 70 with urothelial cancer.

This chain uses TRBV28 with TRBJ1-5; possible D gene TRBD1, 5 bases. CDR3 length: 16 amino acids. Looked up from germline, CDR1 is MDHEN and CDR2 is SYDVKM. V dropped 7 bases and J dropped 2 bases, with 18 bases sitting between them. The CDR3 loop is CASKTSRDSGNQPQHF. In DNA form, the CDR3 reads TGTGCCAGCAAAACAAGCAGGGATTCGGGCAATCAGCCCCAGCATTTT.

V usage is TRBV10-3 and J usage is TRBJ2-3; no firm D call. The CDR3 is 15 amino acids. Trimming took 3 bases from V and 3 from J, leaving 13 bases between them. The germline V gene has CDR1 ENHRY and CDR2 SYGVKD. The CDR3, as DNA: TGTGCCATCAGTGAAAAGCGTGTATTGACAGATACGCAGTATTTT. Translation: CAISEKRVLTDTQYF.

On this clone itself: The junction does not match germline at one end; this may be a read error. This sequence joins TRBV5-4 and TRBJ2-1; 7 bases are a match to TRBD2. Germline CDR1 reads SGHNT; CDR2 reads YYREEE (reference sequence). The CDR3 is made up of 11 amino acids. The CDR3 loop reads CASSLDSSGIF. In DNA form, the CDR3 reads TGTGCCAGCAGCTTGGACTCCAGCGGGATCTTC.

The gene calls are TRBV7-2 and TRBJ2-7; D is undetermined. Between the trimmed V and J ends, which lost 5 bases and 5 bases, there was a span of 16 bases. Germline lookup yields CDR1 SGHTA and CDR2 FQGNSA. The length of the CDR3 is 14 residues. The CDR3 protein is CASSQRSVFHEQYF. CDR3 DNA: TGTGCCAGCAGCCAACGGTCCGTCTTCCACGAGCAGTACTTC.

With regard to this clone: At one end, the junction sequence differs from germline, possibly due to a read error. The chain carries TRBV7-9 and TRBJ2-7; D is possibly TRBD1 (6 bases). The CDR3 is 13 amino acids. The germline V gene has CDR1 SEHNR and CDR2 FQNEAQ (reference sequence). For the CDR3, the DNA is TGTGCCAGCAGCCCTAACTCAGGGGCAGGAATGTCATTC. Translated, it gives CASSPNSGAGMSF. Drawing the rest from reference TRBV7-9 and TRBJ2-7, the complete variable domain is DTGVSQNPRHKITKRGQNVTFRCDPISEHNRLYWYRQTLGQGPEFLTYFQNEAQLEKSRLLSDRFSAERPKGSFSTLEIQRTEQGDSAMYLCASSPNSGAGMSFGPGTRLTVT.

The sample holds a few counts of this clone. This sequence joins TRBV19 and TRBJ1-2, with 8 bases that match TRBD1. The length of the CDR3 is 15 residues. The V gene end was trimmed by 4 bases and the J gene end by 6 bases; junction bases not matched to a gene: 10. In germline, CDR1 is LNHDA, CDR2 SQIVND (reference sequence). Here the CDR3 DNA reads TGTGCCAGTAGTACAGGACAGGGTGGAATGCATGGCTACACCTTC. Translated: CASSTGQGGMHGYTF.

The J gene is TRBJ2-7, the V gene TRBV2, with TRBD2 as a possible D gene (5 bases). The CDR3 has 12 residues. V was clipped by 6 bases and J by 3 bases, with 9 bases between them. CDR1 SNHLY and CDR2 FYNNEI come from the germline V gene. The CDR3 bases are TGTGCCAGCAGCCGCCGGGACTACGAGCAGTACTTC. Its translation: CASSRRDYEQYF.

The chain uses TRBV4-1 and TRBJ1-5; D is unclear. Per germline, CDR1 MGHRA and CDR2 YSYEKL. The CDR3 runs 14 residues. V gave up 1 base and J gave up 4 bases, with 8 bases separating them. The CDR3 DNA sequence: TGCGCCAGCAGCCAAGTAGGGAGTAATCAGCCCCAGCATTTT. Residues: CASSQVGSNQPQHF.

The rearrangement joins TRBV9 to TRBJ2-7, with D possibly being TRBD1 (5 bases). The length of the CDR3 is 16 residues. The V end lost 1 base, the J end lost 6 bases, and 20 bases lay between the germline ends. Germline CDR1 reads SGDLS; CDR2 reads YYNGEE. The CDR3 region is CASSVRGTGWGSEQYF. CDR3 nucleotide sequence: TGTGCCAGCAGCGTAAGGGGAACGGGTTGGGGCTCCGAGCAGTACTTC.

The chain joins TRBV7-2 to TRBJ2-2, with TRBD1 matching over 10 bases. Unmatched junction bases numbered 7, after V lost 5 bases and J lost 4 bases. The CDR3 has 16 residues. Germline loops: CDR1 SGHTA, CDR2 FQGNSA. CDR3 DNA sequence: TGTGCCAGCAGCAGAAGGACAGGGGGGGGCACCGGGGAGCTGTTTTTT. It translates to CASSRRTGGGTGELFF.

This clone was counted once. This chain joins TRBV5-6 and TRBJ1-5, with 7 bases fitting TRBD1. The length of the CDR3 is 15 residues. V lost 3 bases and J lost 5; bases outside the gene matches: 8. CDR1 SGHDT and CDR2 YYEEEE come from the germline V gene. The CDR3 reads CASSSSGQIYQPQHF. The CDR3, as DNA: TGTGCCAGCAGCTCCTCGGGACAGATCTATCAGCCCCAGCATTTT.

The chain has TRBV7-2 and TRBJ2-7; 7 positions match TRBD1. CDR1 SGHTA and CDR2 FQGNSA come from the germline V gene. The CDR3 extends over 14 amino acids. V lost 5 bases to trimming and J lost 5 bases; unmatched junction nucleotides: 9. CDR3 in DNA: TGTGCCAGCAGCCCAGCCAGGGGGTACCACGAGCAGTACTTC. Its protein is CASSPARGYHEQYF. The whole variable domain, remainder taken from reference TRBV7-2 and TRBJ2-7, is GAGVSQSPSNKVTEKGKDVELRCDPISGHTALYWYRQSLGQGLEFLIYFQGNSAPDKSGLPSDRFSAERTGGSVSTLTIQRTQQEDSAVYLCASSPARGYHEQYFGPGTRLTVT.

This chain uses TRBV9 with TRBJ2-2, with 7 bases fitting TRBD2. V gave up 0 bases and J gave up 7 bases; unmatched junction bases: 9. Germline V gives CDR1 SGDLS, CDR2 YYNGEE. This CDR3 is 16 amino acids long. As DNA, the CDR3 is TGTGCCAGCAGCGTAGCAGGAGGGAGGGCCAACGGGGAGCTGTTTTTT. Translation: CASSVAGGRANGELFF.

V is TRBV7-9 and J is TRBJ2-1, with 9 bases matching TRBD1. This CDR3 contains 16 residues. Germline CDR1 reads SEHNR; CDR2 reads FQNEAQ (reference sequence). Germline trimming cut 5 bases from V and 0 bases from J; bases unmatched to any gene: 5. In DNA, the CDR3 is TGTGCCAGCAGCAGAGGGACAGGGATCTCCTACAATGAGCAGTTCTTC. Protein product: CASSRGTGISYNEQFF.

This clone was seen only once. This chain connects TRBV30 to TRBJ1-2; D is undetermined. Germline V gene sequence: CDR1 GTSNPN, CDR2 SVGIG (reference sequence). The CDR3 extends over 13 amino acids. V lost 4 bases and J 9 bases, leaving 18 bases between the germline ends. The CDR3 loop reads CAWNFGRSYSYTF. In DNA form, the CDR3 reads TGTGCCTGGAACTTTGGGCGAAGTTATAGCTACACCTTC.

The chain is built from TRBV6-5 and TRBJ1-2; TRBD1 matches at 10 bases. From germline, CDR1 is MNHEY and CDR2 SVGAGI. Losses at the gene ends were 6 bases for V and 7 bases for J; bases not matched to a gene: 11. The length of the CDR3 is 15 residues. CDR3 sequence: CASRPTGTGESGYTF. The CDR3 nucleotides are TGTGCCAGCAGGCCAACCGGGACAGGGGAAAGTGGCTACACCTTC.

The chain employs TRBV6-6 and TRBJ2-7; D ambiguous. V lost 1 base to trimming and J lost 2 bases, with 9 bases between them. Germline values: CDR1 MNHNY, CDR2 SVGAGI (reference sequence). CDR3 size: 14 residues. The CDR3 sequence: CASSYWAATYEQYF. CDR3 in DNA: TGTGCCAGCAGTTACTGGGCAGCAACCTACGAGCAGTACTTC.

In this sample, this clone turned up once. DNA of the CDR3: TGTGCCAGTAGTTATAAGGGGTCCGGGGAGCTGTTTTTT. As protein: CASSYKGSGELFF. The rearrangement links TRBV19 to TRBJ2-2; D possibly corresponds to TRBD1 (5 bases). Trimming stripped 5 bases from V and 6 bases from J, with 10 bases between. Germline CDR1 reads LNHDA; CDR2 reads SQIVND (reference sequence). The CDR3 length is 13 residues.

The rearrangement joins TRBV25-1 to TRBJ2-6, with a tentative D call TRBD2 (5 bases). The V and J ends lost 8 bases and 0 bases respectively, with 20 bases between them. Germline V CDR1 and CDR2: MGHDK, SYGVNS. CDR3 length: 18 amino acids. The DNA of the CDR3 is TGTGCCAGCGAAACACAGTCACCGAGGGCCTCTGGGGCCAACGTCCTGACTTTC. As protein: CASETQSPRASGANVLTF.

The rearrangement links TRBV6-5 to TRBJ2-3; 8 nucleotides agree with TRBD2. Germline V CDR1 and CDR2: MNHEY, SVGAGI. The CDR3 is 14 residues long. J gave up 0 bases and V 6 bases, and 2 bases lay outside the gene matches. This CDR3 reads CASRLAASTDTQYF. The CDR3 nucleotides are TGTGCCAGCAGACTAGCGGCTAGCACAGATACGCAGTATTTT.

This chain uses TRBV6-1 with TRBJ2-5, with TRBD2 as a possible D gene (6 bases). The CDR3 covers 17 residues. Germline CDR1 and CDR2: MNHNS and SASEGT. Trimming stripped 2 bases from V and 1 base from J, with 17 bases between. CDR3 DNA: TGTGCCAGCAGTGAAATGAAGGGAGGACCTTCCCAAGAGACCCAGTACTTC. Protein: CASSEMKGGPSQETQYF.

The chain couples TRBV18 to TRBJ2-1; TRBD2 might be the D (6 bases). Trimming shortened V by 0 bases and J by 6 bases, and 12 bases separated the two germline ends. The germline gives CDR1 KGHSH, CDR2 LQKENI. This CDR3 has 15 residues. Here the CDR3 DNA reads TGTGCCAGCTCACCACCTAGCGGCGCTGGCAATGAGCAGTTCTTC. As protein: CASSPPSGAGNEQFF.

The chain employs TRBV7-3 and TRBJ2-1; the match to TRBD2 covers 7 bases. This CDR3 contains 14 residues. The junction had 6 bases not matched to a gene; V was cut back by 4 bases and J by 6 bases. Per germline, CDR1 SGHTA and CDR2 FQGTGA. CDR3 DNA: TGTGCCAGCAGCTCGAGCGGGGACGCCAATGAGCAGTTCTTC. It is translated as CASSSSGDANEQFF. Based on the CDR3 plus reference TRBV7-3 and TRBJ2-1, the full variable domain is GAGVSQTPSNKVTEKGKYVELRCDPISGHTALYWYRQSLGQGPEFLIYFQGTGAADDSGLPNDRFFAVRPEGSVSTLKIQRTERGDSAVYLCASSSSGDANEQFFGPGTRLTVL.

The rearrangement joins TRBV14 to TRBJ1-1; D is perhaps TRBD1 (6 bases). The germline V and J ends were trimmed by 0 bases and 5 bases, with 19 bases remaining between them. Looked up from germline, CDR1 is SGHDN and CDR2 is FVKESK. The CDR3 extends over 17 amino acids. CDR3 region: CASSQEVGRRGNTEAFF. CDR3 in DNA: TGTGCCAGCAGCCAAGAAGTGGGGCGCAGGGGCAATACTGAAGCTTTCTTT. The whole variable domain, remainder taken from reference TRBV14 and TRBJ1-1, is EAGVTQFPSHSVIEKGQTVTLRCDPISGHDNLYWYRRVMGKEIKFLLHFVKESKQDESGMPNNRFLAERTGGTYSTLKVQPAELEDSGVYFCASSQEVGRRGNTEAFFGQGTRLTVV.

The V gene is TRBV7-8, the J gene TRBJ2-4, with TRBD2 matching over 14 bases. Per the germline V gene, CDR1 is SGHVS and CDR2 is FQNEAQ. Losses at the gene ends were 6 bases for V and 10 bases for J; bases not matched to a gene: 14. This CDR3 is 17 amino acids long. The CDR3 spells CASSFGTSGGSRGIQYF. The CDR3 DNA reads TGTGCCAGCAGTTTCGGGACTAGCGGGGGCTCCAGGGGGATTCAGTACTTC.

This chain connects TRBV21-1 to TRBJ2-4; the table names TRBD1, a call not compared with the DNA. TRBV21-1 is an annotated pseudogene. The CDR3 has 17 amino acids. CDR3 DNA sequence: TGTGCCAGCAGCAAAGCGGTGGCATTTCTAGCCAAAAACATTCAGTACTTC. As protein: CASSKAVAFLAKNIQYF.